These 19 T cell receptor beta chains came from one sample sequenced in a study of cytomegalovirus exposure and HLA in healthy donors. Vbeta (60) and Jbeta (13) primers were used in the PCR. Some clones are missing from TCRdb's copy, which holds only in-frame ones; the method was immunoSEQ multiplex PCR. Found here are about 120,000 clones, approximately 80% of them singletons; the top ten hold around 3.7%. Specimen: PBMCs. The receptors were gathered from a man aged 30-40 years in good health and CMV-seronegative.

The chain employs TRBV6-4 and TRBJ2-1; TRBD2 aligns across 10 bases. Germline CDR1 reads MRHNA; CDR2 reads SNTAGT. The CDR3 is 15 residues long. Trimming took 6 bases from V and 4 from J; bases not matched to a gene: 6. The CDR3 DNA reads as TGTGCCAGCAGCGAACCGGGACTAGCGTACAATGAGCAGTTCTTC. Translating gives CASSEPGLAYNEQFF.

The chain uses TRBV19 and TRBJ2-7; TRBD2 matches at 7 bases. The CDR3 sequence is 15 residues long. Germline-derived CDR1 and CDR2 are LNHDA and SQIVND (reference sequence). The V segment lost 7 bases and the J segment 0 bases; nucleotides outside the gene matches: 9. This CDR3 is CASMEASGNSYEQYF. CDR3 bases: TGTGCCAGTATGGAAGCTAGCGGTAACTCCTACGAGCAGTACTTC.

This chain connects TRBV28 to TRBJ1-6, with D uncertain. Germline V CDR1 and CDR2: MDHEN, SYDVKM. The CDR3 has 12 amino acids. Trimming removed 11 bases from V and 7 bases from J, with 12 bases in between. This CDR3 reads CAAQSGNSPLHF. For the CDR3, the DNA is TGTGCCGCCCAAAGCGGGAATTCACCCCTCCACTTT.

The table lists this clone with a few counts. The chain couples TRBV5-1 to TRBJ1-2, with 8 bases identical to TRBD1. V shed 4 bases, J shed 2 bases, and the junction held 4 bases outside the gene matches. The germline V gene has CDR1 SGHRS and CDR2 YFSETQ. CDR3 length equals 14 residues. The CDR3 nucleotides read TGCGCCAGCAGCGGCGGACAGGGAAACTATGGCTACACCTTC. It codes for CASSGGQGNYGYTF.

J is TRBJ1-5 and V is TRBV4-1, with 7 bases fitting TRBD1. The CDR3 covers 17 residues. Trimming removed 1 base from V and 0 bases from J; junction bases left unmatched: 6. Germline V gives CDR1 MGHRA, CDR2 YSYEKL. The CDR3 spells CASSQVPDRRSNQPQHF. DNA of the CDR3: TGCGCCAGCAGCCAAGTCCCGGACAGGCGTAGCAATCAGCCCCAGCATTTT.

J is TRBJ1-2 and V is TRBV5-1, with no clear D. The germline V gene encodes CDR1 SGHRS and CDR2 YFSETQ. The CDR3 consists of 14 residues. V was pared by 0 bases and J by 0 bases, with 6 bases between. CDR3 coding DNA: TGCGCCAGCAGCTTGGCCCCGGCTAACTATGGCTACACCTTC. This encodes CASSLAPANYGYTF. Looking up the rest from reference TRBV5-1 and TRBJ1-2 gives the full variable domain: KAGVTQTPRYLIKTRGQQVTLSCSPISGHRSVSWYQQTPGQGLQFLFEYFSETQRNKGNFPGRFSGRQFSNSRSEMNVSTLELGDSALYLCASSLAPANYGYTFGSGTRLTVV.

About this clone: Distinct nucleotide sequences in the sample also encode this CDR3. The J gene is TRBJ1-1, the V gene TRBV20-1, with D unclear. CDR3 length: 10 amino acids. Germline V gene data show CDR1 as DFQATT and CDR2 as SNEGSKA (reference sequence). V lost 6 bases and J lost 2, with 4 bases in between. The CDR3 is CSALNTEAFF. DNA of the CDR3: TGCAGTGCCCTTAACACTGAAGCTTTCTTT.

This clone was counted a single time. The rearrangement uses TRBV4-2 and TRBJ1-2, with TRBD1 as a possible D gene (6 bases). The CDR3 is 14 residues long. Trimming removed 2 bases from V and 2 bases from J, with 9 bases in between. The germline CDR1 and CDR2 sequences are LGHNA and YNFKEQ. CDR3 region: CASSQQDRNYGYTF. DNA of the CDR3: TGTGCCAGCAGCCAACAAGACAGGAACTATGGCTACACCTTC.

The gene calls are TRBV29-1 and TRBJ1-1, with D unclear. Trimming left V 6 bases short and J 6 bases short, with 17 bases between. Germline V gene sequence: CDR1 SQVTM, CDR2 ANQGSEA. This CDR3 is built from 13 residues. CDR3 region: CSVPFGSFAEAFF. The CDR3, as DNA: TGCAGCGTCCCCTTCGGGTCCTTCGCTGAAGCTTTCTTT.

This clone has just a few counts. The chain carries TRBV30 and TRBJ2-5; the D gene is possibly TRBD1 (5 bases). Trimming shortened V by 2 bases and J by 2 bases, and 9 bases separated the two germline ends. The CDR3 runs to 13 residues. Germline values: CDR1 GTSNPN, CDR2 SVGIG (reference sequence). CDR3 sequence: CAWSIGVQETQYF. The CDR3 DNA follows: TGTGCCTGGAGTATAGGGGTTCAAGAGACCCAGTACTTC.

The chain has TRBV14 and TRBJ2-5, with a weak D call TRBD1 (6 bases). The V and J ends lost 0 bases and 1 base respectively, with 12 bases between them. The CDR3 runs 16 residues. Germline assignment: CDR1 SGHDN and CDR2 FVKESK. CDR3 nucleotides: TGTGCCAGCAGCCAAGATCGGAGGACAGTCCAAGAGACCCAGTACTTC. Its protein product is CASSQDRRTVQETQYF.

The chain carries TRBV6-6 and TRBJ2-7; 9 bases fit TRBD2. The ends lost 8 bases at V and 5 bases at J; junction bases unmatched: 16. Germline CDR1 and CDR2: MNHNY and SVGAGI (reference sequence). This CDR3 contains 16 residues. CDR3 DNA: TGTGCCAGCGGCTCCCTTTGGCGGGGGGGCCCCCACGAGCAGTACTTC. Protein: CASGSLWRGGPHEQYF.

The V call is TRBV19, the J call TRBJ2-7; TRBD1 agrees at 7 bases. V gave up 6 bases and J gave up 3 bases; unmatched junction bases: 8. This CDR3 has 14 amino acids. Germline lookup yields CDR1 LNHDA and CDR2 SQIVND (reference sequence). The CDR3 spells CASSSGTADYEQYF. The CDR3 region has the DNA TGTGCCAGTAGCTCCGGGACAGCAGACTACGAGCAGTACTTC.

The chain is built from TRBV5-4 and TRBJ1-4; the D gene is possibly TRBD1 (6 bases). Trimming shortened V by 2 bases and J by 8 bases, and 22 bases separated the two germline ends. Germline V gene sequence: CDR1 SGHNT, CDR2 YYREEE (reference sequence). The CDR3 has 17 amino acids. The CDR3 coding sequence is TGTGCCAGCAGCTTACGGCAGGGGTCTCGGGTGAGCGAAAAACTGTTTTTT. Its protein product is CASSLRQGSRVSEKLFF.

This clone was seen a handful of times. The V call is TRBV9, the J call TRBJ1-2, with D tentatively TRBD1 (5 bases). The CDR3 has 16 residues. In germline, CDR1 is SGDLS, CDR2 YYNGEE. V lost 1 base, J lost 4 bases, and 17 bases lay in between. The CDR3 sequence: CASSVQAGTTGYGYTF. The CDR3 DNA sequence: TGTGCCAGCAGCGTACAGGCAGGGACTACTGGCTATGGCTACACCTTC.

V gene TRBV9 combines with J gene TRBJ1-2; the match to TRBD1 covers 10 bases. The germline CDR1 and CDR2 sequences are SGDLS and YYNGEE. Losses at the gene ends were 4 bases for V and 4 bases for J; bases not matched to a gene: 4. This CDR3 has 14 residues. Here the CDR3 reads CASSMRTGGYGYTF. The CDR3 coding sequence is TGTGCCAGCAGCATGCGGACAGGGGGCTATGGCTACACCTTC.

Note on this clone: The sample carries other DNA sequences with the same CDR3. The chain uses TRBV5-1 and TRBJ1-2; TRBD1 agrees at 8 bases. CDR3 length: 15 residues. Germline CDR1 is SGHRS and CDR2 is YFSETQ. Trimming removed 2 bases from V and 7 bases from J; junction bases left unmatched: 10. In DNA form, the CDR3 reads TGCGCCAGCAGCTTCCGGACAGGGAGAGAGTCTGGCTACACCTTC. Its translation is CASSFRTGRESGYTF.

This clone came up once. The V call is TRBV4-2, the J call TRBJ1-1; perhaps TRBD1 as D (6 bases). Germline V gene lookup returns CDR1 LGHNA and CDR2 YNFKEQ. CDR3 length: 15 amino acids. V lost 4 bases, J lost 2 bases, and 14 bases lay in between. The CDR3 DNA follows: TGTGCCAGCAGCCCGCTAGGGACACTAAACACTGAAGCTTTCTTT. Protein: CASSPLGTLNTEAFF.

The CDR3 loop reads CASTRTVYNEQFF. CDR3 nucleotide sequence: TGTGCCAGCACCCGGACAGTTTACAATGAGCAGTTCTTC. V usage is TRBV27 and J usage is TRBJ2-1; maybe TRBD1 (6 bases). CDR3 length: 13 amino acids. Trimming took off 7 bases at V and 4 bases at J, with 11 bases between the two ends. Looked up from germline, CDR1 is MNHEY and CDR2 is SMNVEV (reference sequence).